This T cell receptor beta chain was documented in a study of blood T cell repertoires in COVID-19. The overall study: In each case, the material was cDNA or gDNA derived from T cells, B-cell-depleted T cells, or PBMCs.

The CDR3 length is 11 residues. Looked up from germline, CDR1 is MDHEN and CDR2 is SYDVKM. Trimming took 6 bases from V and 8 from J, leaving 10 bases between them. This table comes from immunoSEQ multiplex PCR, and its TCRdb copy is limited to in-frame clones, with some not included. In the table there are about 310,000 clones, about nine tenths of which are singletons. The TCR originated in a man aged 50 to 60 with active or convalescent COVID-19. The J gene is TRBJ1-1, the V gene TRBV28; TRBD1 might be the D (6 bases). Material for sequencing was peripheral blood. CDR3 protein: CASRFDREAFF. The CDR3 region has the DNA TGTGCCAGCAGGTTTGACAGGGAAGCTTTCTTT.